These T cell receptor beta chains were read from a single sample in a study of HIV-infected patients and healthy controls. TCRdb ran MiXCR on the 5' RACE reads and lists one entry per CDR3 protein. The sample yields about 10,000 distinct CDR3 sequences, 5.2% seen once. The source was blood, collected before antiretroviral therapy. These receptors were obtained from an adult with HIV infection. Both conserved end residues are part of each CDR3. D genes are given only for firm matches. Clone sizes are given selectively: once, few, many, or a class where the clone is expanded.

-,TRBV20-1,TRBJ2-2,many,CSANGPANTGELFF,TGCAGTGCTAACGGACCGGCGAACACCGGGGAGCTGTTTTTT
TRBD1,TRBV7-9,TRBJ1-4,medium-sized,CASSPTGDYEKLFF,TGTGCCAGCAGCCCGACAGGGGATTATGAAAAACTGTTTTTT
-,TRBV28,TRBJ2-3,many,CASTPTGTLSTDTQYF,TGTGCCAGCACGCCGACCGGGACCCTCAGCACAGATACGCAGTATTTT
-,TRBV27,TRBJ2-7,medium-sized,CASSTVDSYEQYF,TGTGCCAGCAGTACAGTGGATTCCTACGAGCAGTACTTC
-,TRBV5-1,TRBJ2-7,many,CASSSYYEQYF,TGCGCCAGCAGCTCTTATTACGAGCAGTACTTC
-,TRBV7-8,TRBJ1-5,medium-sized,CASSLASVGNQPQHF,TGTGCCAGCAGCTTAGCTTCGGTCGGCAATCAGCCCCAGCATTTT
TRBD1,TRBV6-5,TRBJ1-1,many,CASTPPGQGRTEAFF,TGTGCCAGCACCCCGCCCGGACAGGGGAGGACTGAAGCTTTCTTT
-,TRBV27,TRBJ1-2,many,CASSLSILPGDHGYTF,TGTGCCAGCAGTTTATCGATCCTACCAGGGGACCATGGCTACACCTTC
TRBD2,TRBV25-1,TRBJ2-1,many,CASSGRGLAIGFEQFF,TGTGCCAGCAGTGGGCGGGGACTAGCGATAGGGTTTGAGCAGTTCTTC
-,TRBV7-2,TRBJ2-1,-,CASSLEVLDEQFF,TGTGCCAGCAGCTTAGAAGTTCTGGATGAGCAGTTCTTC
-,TRBV30,TRBJ2-1,many,CAWSDRYEQFF,TGTGCCTGGAGTGATAGATATGAGCAGTTCTTC